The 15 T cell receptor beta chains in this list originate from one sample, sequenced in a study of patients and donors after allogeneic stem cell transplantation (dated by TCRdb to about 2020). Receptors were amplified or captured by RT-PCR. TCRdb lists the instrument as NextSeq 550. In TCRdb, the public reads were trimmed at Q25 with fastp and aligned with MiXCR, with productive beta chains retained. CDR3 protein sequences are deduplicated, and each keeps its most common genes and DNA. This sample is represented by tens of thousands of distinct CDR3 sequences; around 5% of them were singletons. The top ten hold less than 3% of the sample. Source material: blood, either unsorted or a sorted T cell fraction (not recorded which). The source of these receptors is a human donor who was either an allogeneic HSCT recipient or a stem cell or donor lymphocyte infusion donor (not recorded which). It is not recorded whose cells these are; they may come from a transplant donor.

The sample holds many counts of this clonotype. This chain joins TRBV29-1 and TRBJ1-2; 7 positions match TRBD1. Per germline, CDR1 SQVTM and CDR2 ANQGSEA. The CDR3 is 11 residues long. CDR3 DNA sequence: TGCAGTGGCAGGGGGAACTATGGCTACACCTTC. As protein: CSGRGNYGYTF.

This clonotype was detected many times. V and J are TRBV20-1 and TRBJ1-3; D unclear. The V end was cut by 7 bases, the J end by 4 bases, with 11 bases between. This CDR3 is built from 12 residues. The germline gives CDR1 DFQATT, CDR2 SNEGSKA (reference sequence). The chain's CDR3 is CSVTLWGNTIYF. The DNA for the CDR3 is TGCAGTGTTACGTTGTGGGGAAACACCATATATTTT.

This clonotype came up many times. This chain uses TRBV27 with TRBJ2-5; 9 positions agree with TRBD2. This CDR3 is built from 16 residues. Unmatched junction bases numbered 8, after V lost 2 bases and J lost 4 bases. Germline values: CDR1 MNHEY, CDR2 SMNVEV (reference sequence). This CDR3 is CASSLGAGGPAETQYF. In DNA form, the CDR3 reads TGTGCCAGCAGTTTAGGGGCGGGAGGGCCCGCAGAGACCCAGTACTTC.

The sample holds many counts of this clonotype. CDR3 sequence reads: CASSSGNEQFF. CDR3 nucleotide sequence: TGTGCCAGCAGTAGCGGTAATGAGCAGTTCTTC. This sequence joins TRBV6-6 and TRBJ2-1; possible D gene TRBD2, 5 bases. The germline V and J ends were trimmed by 5 bases and 7 bases, with 6 bases remaining between them. Germline V gene lookup returns CDR1 MNHNY and CDR2 SVGAGI (reference sequence). The CDR3 covers 11 residues.

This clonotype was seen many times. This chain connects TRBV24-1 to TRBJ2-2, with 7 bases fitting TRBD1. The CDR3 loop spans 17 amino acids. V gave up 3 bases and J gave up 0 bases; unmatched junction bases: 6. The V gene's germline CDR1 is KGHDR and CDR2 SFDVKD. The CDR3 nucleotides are TGTGCCACCAGTGATCCCTCGACAGGGTCGAACACCGGGGAGCTGTTTTTT. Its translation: CATSDPSTGSNTGELFF.

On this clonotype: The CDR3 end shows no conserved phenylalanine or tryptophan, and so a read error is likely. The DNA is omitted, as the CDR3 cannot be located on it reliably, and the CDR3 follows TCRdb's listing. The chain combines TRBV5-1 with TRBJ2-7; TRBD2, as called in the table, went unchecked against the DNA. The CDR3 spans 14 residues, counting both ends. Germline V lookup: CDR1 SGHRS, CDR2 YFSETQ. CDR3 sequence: CASSLEALSQRRVY.

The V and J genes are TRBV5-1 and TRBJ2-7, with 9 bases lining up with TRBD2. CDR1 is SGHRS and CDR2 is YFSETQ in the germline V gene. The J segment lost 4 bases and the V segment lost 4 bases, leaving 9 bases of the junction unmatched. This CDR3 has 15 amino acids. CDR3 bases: TGCGCCAGCAGCGTCGTAGCGGGAGTCCTTTACGAGCAGTACTTC. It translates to CASSVVAGVLYEQYF.

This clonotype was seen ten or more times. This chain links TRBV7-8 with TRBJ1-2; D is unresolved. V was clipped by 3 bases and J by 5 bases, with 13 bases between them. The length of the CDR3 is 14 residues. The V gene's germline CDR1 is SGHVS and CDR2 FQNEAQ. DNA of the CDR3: TGTGCCAGCAGCTTGACCGAGCTGGGGTATGGCTACACCTTC. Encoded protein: CASSLTELGYGYTF.

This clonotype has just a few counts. CDR3 residues: CATSDRGRGNVLTF. The DNA of the CDR3 is TGTGCCACCAGTGACCGGGGACGCGGCAACGTCCTGACTTTC. The chain recombines TRBV24-1 with TRBJ2-6; possibly TRBD1 or TRBD2 for D (5 bases each). The CDR3 spans 14 residues. Trimming pared 4 bases from V and 9 bases from J, leaving 12 bases between. The germline CDR1 and CDR2 sequences are KGHDR and SFDVKD.

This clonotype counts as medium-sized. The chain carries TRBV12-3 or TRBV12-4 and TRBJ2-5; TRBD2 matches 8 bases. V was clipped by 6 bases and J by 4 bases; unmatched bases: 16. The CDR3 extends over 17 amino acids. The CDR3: CASSPASAAGVGETQYF. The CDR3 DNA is TGTGCCAGCAGCCCTGCTTCAGCAGCGGGGGTGGGAGAGACCCAGTACTTC.

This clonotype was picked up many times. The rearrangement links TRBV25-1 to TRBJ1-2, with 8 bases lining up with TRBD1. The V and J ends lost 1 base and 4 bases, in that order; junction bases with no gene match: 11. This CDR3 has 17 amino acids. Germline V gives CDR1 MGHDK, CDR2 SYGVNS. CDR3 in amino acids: CASSESGPRQGIYGYTF. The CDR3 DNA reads TGTGCCAGCAGTGAATCCGGTCCAAGACAGGGGATCTATGGCTACACCTTC.

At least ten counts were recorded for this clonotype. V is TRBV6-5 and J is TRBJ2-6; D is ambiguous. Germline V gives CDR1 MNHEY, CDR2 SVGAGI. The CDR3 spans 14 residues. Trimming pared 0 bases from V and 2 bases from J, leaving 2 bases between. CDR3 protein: CASSYSPGANVLTF. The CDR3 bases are TGTGCCAGCAGTTACTCGCCTGGGGCCAACGTCCTGACTTTC.

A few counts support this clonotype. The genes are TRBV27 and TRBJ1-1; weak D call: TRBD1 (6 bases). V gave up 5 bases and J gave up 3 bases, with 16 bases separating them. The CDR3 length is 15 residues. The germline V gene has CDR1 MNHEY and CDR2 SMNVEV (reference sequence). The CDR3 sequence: CASSTPGTHYTEAFF. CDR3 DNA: TGTGCCAGCAGTACTCCCGGGACACACTACACTGAAGCTTTCTTT.

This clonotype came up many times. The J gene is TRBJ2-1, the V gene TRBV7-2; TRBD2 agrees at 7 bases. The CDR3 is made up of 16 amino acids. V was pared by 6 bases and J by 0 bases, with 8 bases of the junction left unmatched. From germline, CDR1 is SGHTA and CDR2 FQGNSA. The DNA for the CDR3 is TGTGCCAGCAGTTCGTTTGGGGGGGGCTCCTACAATGAGCAGTTCTTC. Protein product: CASSSFGGGSYNEQFF.

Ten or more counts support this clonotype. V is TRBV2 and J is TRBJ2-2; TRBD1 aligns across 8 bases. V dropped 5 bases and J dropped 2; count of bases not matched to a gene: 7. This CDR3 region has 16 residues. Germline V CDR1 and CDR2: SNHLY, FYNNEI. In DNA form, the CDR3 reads TGTGCCAGCAGTACTGCGACAGGGGAAAACACCGGGGAGCTGTTTTTT. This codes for CASSTATGENTGELFF. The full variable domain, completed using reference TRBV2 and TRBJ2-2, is EPEVTQTPSHQVTQMGQEVILRCVPISNHLYFYWYRQILGQKVEFLVSFYNNEISEKSEIFDDQFSVERPDGSNFTLKIRSTKLEDSAMYFCASSTATGENTGELFFGEGSRLTVL.